The 8 T cell receptor beta chains in this list originate from one sample, sequenced in a study of T cell responses to AZD1222 COVID-19 vaccine. TCRdb keeps only in-frame clones here, not all; method: immunoSEQ multiplex PCR. The data hold over 130,000 clones, with 92% observed a single time. The material was peripheral blood, obtained 28 days after the second AZD1222 dose. The receptors shown here come from an adult who received the AZD1222 COVID-19 vaccine.

This chain joins TRBV24-1 and TRBJ1-1; possible D gene TRBD1, 6 bases. V shed 4 bases and J shed 6 bases, with 11 bases lying between them. This CDR3 is 13 amino acids long. Germline CDR1 KGHDR, CDR2 SFDVKD. Here the CDR3 reads CATSETNRAEAFF. For the CDR3, the DNA is TGTGCCACCAGTGAAACAAACAGGGCTGAAGCTTTCTTT.

The chain uses TRBV12-3 or TRBV12-4 and TRBJ1-2; D call uncertain. CDR3 size: 12 residues. Trimming removed 5 bases from V and 7 bases from J, with 11 bases in between. CDR3 sequence: CASSTSGSGYTF. DNA of the CDR3: TGTGCCAGCAGTACCTCGGGTAGTGGCTACACCTTC.

This chain links TRBV7-9 with TRBJ1-2; no firm D call. Germline V gene sequence: CDR1 SEHNR, CDR2 FQNEAQ (reference sequence). V was trimmed by 1 base and J by 13 bases, leaving 10 bases between them. CDR3 size: 11 residues. The CDR3 DNA follows: TGTGCCAGCAGCTTAGGATTATCGGGCACCTTC. It is translated as CASSLGLSGTF. The whole variable domain, filled in from reference TRBV7-9 and TRBJ1-2, reads DTGVSQNPRHKITKRGQNVTFRCDPISEHNRLYWYRQTLGQGPEFLTYFQNEAQLEKSRLLSDRFSAERPKGSFSTLEIQRTEQGDSAMYLCASSLGLSGTFGSGTRLTVV.

The CDR3 bases are TGTGCCAGCAGCCCAAGGACAGGGCCAGGGGACGAGCAGTACTTC. It encodes CASSPRTGPGDEQYF. This chain joins TRBV11-3 and TRBJ2-7, with 8 bases that match TRBD1. V was pared by 5 bases and J by 5 bases, with 11 bases of the junction left unmatched. CDR3 size: 15 residues. Germline lookup yields CDR1 SGHNT and CDR2 YENEEA.

The chain recombines TRBV19 with TRBJ1-1; a possible D gene is TRBD1 (6 bases). The V end lost 5 bases, the J end lost 0 bases, and 19 bases lay between the germline ends. The CDR3 totals 17 residues. CDR1 is LNHDA, CDR2 SQIVND, per germline (reference sequence). CDR3 DNA sequence: TGTGCCAGTAGTGCCTTAGGGGGGGCCTCGATGAACACTGAAGCTTTCTTT. Translation: CASSALGGASMNTEAFF.

V and J are TRBV9 and TRBJ2-7; D is ambiguous. Germline CDR1 SGDLS, CDR2 YYNGEE. The V end lost 0 bases, the J end lost 3 bases, and 10 bases lay between the germline ends. There are 14 residues in the CDR3. The CDR3 region has the DNA TGTGCCAGCAGCGTAGAAGGGATCGGCTACGAGCAGTACTTC. This sequence encodes CASSVEGIGYEQYF. Supplemented by reference TRBV9 and TRBJ2-7, the full variable domain reads DSGVTQTPKHLITATGQRVTLRCSPRSGDLSVYWYQQSLDQGLQFLIQYYNGEERAKGNILERFSAQQFPDLHSELNLSSLELGDSALYFCASSVEGIGYEQYFGPGTRLTVT.

The V call is TRBV28, the J call TRBJ1-5; no clear D gene. The germline V and J ends were trimmed by 4 bases and 5 bases, with 9 bases remaining between them. Germline assignment: CDR1 MDHEN and CDR2 SYDVKM. This CDR3 region has 13 residues. For the CDR3, the DNA is TGTGCCAGCAGTTCCCCTGGCCATCAGCCCCAGCATTTT. Translation: CASSSPGHQPQHF. The complete variable domain, with remaining parts taken from reference TRBV28 and TRBJ1-5, reads DVKVTQSSRYLVKRTGEKVFLECVQDMDHENMFWYRQDPGLGLRLIYFSYDVKMKEKGDIPEGYSVSREKKERFSLILESASTNQTSMYLCASSSPGHQPQHFGDGTRLSIL.

V and J are TRBV7-9 and TRBJ2-1, with TRBD1 matching over 8 bases. Trimming took 5 bases from V and 6 from J; bases not matched to a gene: 9. Germline V CDR1 and CDR2: SEHNR, FQNEAQ (reference sequence). The CDR3 is made up of 15 amino acids. In DNA form, the CDR3 reads TGTGCCAGCAGCCGGGAACAGGGGGGAGGCAATGAGCAGTTCTTC. The encoded protein is CASSREQGGGNEQFF.